The entry below gives a single T cell receptor beta chain sequence along with its context. The junction differs from germline at one of its ends, possibly a read error. PCR involved 60 Vbeta and 13 Jbeta primers. The data were produced by immunoSEQ multiplex PCR, yet TCRdb's version contains in-frame clones alone and is incomplete. Seen here are around 91,000 clones, around four fifths observed once, and the top ten hold around 2.6%. The data originate from a study of cytomegalovirus exposure and HLA in healthy donors. CDR3 length: 12 residues. Germline CDR1 and CDR2: SGHTA and FQGNSA. The receptor's source is a male donor in good health and CMV-seropositive. What was sequenced was PBMCs. This sequence joins TRBV7-2 and TRBJ2-3, with 8 bases fitting TRBD2. CDR3 nucleotide sequence: TGTGCCAGCAGCTTCGACGACCAAGGGACTAGTTTT. Translating it yields CASSFDDQGTSF.